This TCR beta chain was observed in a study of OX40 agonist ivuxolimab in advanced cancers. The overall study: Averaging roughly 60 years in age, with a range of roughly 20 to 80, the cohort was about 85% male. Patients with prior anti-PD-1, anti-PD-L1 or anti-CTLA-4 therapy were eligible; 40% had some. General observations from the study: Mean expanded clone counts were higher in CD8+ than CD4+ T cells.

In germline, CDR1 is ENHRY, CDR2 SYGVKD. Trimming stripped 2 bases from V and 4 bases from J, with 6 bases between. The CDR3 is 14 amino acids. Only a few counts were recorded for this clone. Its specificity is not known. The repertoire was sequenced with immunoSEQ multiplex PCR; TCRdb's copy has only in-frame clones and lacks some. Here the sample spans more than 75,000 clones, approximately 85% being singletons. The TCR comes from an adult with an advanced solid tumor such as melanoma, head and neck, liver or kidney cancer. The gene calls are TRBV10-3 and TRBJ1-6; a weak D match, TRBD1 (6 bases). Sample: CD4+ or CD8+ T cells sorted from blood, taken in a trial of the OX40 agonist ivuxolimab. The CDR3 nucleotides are TGTGCCATCAGTGAGACAGGGTATAATTCACCCCTCCACTTT. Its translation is CAISETGYNSPLHF.